The 8 T cell receptor beta chains listed next were all sequenced from one sample in a study of T cells in localized non-small cell lung cancer. Using immunoSEQ multiplex PCR, the repertoire was profiled, and TCRdb retains in-frame clones only, with some absent. The sample carries more than 30,000 clones, over 75% recorded once. Sequenced material: peripheral blood mononuclear cells, taken before any cancer treatment. All receptors derive from a woman aged 35 to 75 with stage III lung adenocarcinoma.

The chain joins TRBV4-2 to TRBJ2-3; TRBD2 aligns across 7 bases. CDR1 and CDR2 from the germline V gene are LGHNA and YNFKEQ. This CDR3 is 16 amino acids long. Trimming removed 1 base from V and 0 bases from J; junction bases left unmatched: 4. CDR3 sequence reads: CASSQGGSGSTDTQYF. In DNA, the CDR3 is TGTGCCAGCAGCCAAGGGGGTAGCGGGAGCACAGATACGCAGTATTTT.

The chain uses TRBV5-8 and TRBJ2-5; 9 positions agree with TRBD2. The trim removed 3 bases at V and 0 bases at J, leaving 3 bases unmatched. Germline values: CDR1 SGHTS, CDR2 YDEGEE. CDR3 length: 15 amino acids. Written as DNA, the CDR3 is TGTGCCAGCAGCTCTAGCGGGGCTAACCAAGAGACCCAGTACTTC. Translation gives CASSSSGANQETQYF.

Written as DNA, the CDR3 is TGTGCCACCAGCAGGAGGGGGCGAGGTCGCACTGAAGCTTTCTTT. This codes for CATSRRGRGRTEAFF. V usage is TRBV15 and J usage is TRBJ1-1; 7 bases line up with TRBD1. This CDR3 region has 15 residues. Losses at the gene ends were 3 bases for V and 4 bases for J; bases not matched to a gene: 8. Germline CDR1 is LNHNV and CDR2 is YYDKDF (reference sequence).

This chain joins TRBV9 and TRBJ1-4; perhaps TRBD1 as D (5 bases). Germline assignment: CDR1 SGDLS and CDR2 YYNGEE. The CDR3 sequence is 15 residues long. The germline V and J ends were trimmed by 2 bases and 8 bases, with 16 bases remaining between them. The CDR3 sequence is CASSVGGAKNEKLFF. Written as DNA, the CDR3 is TGTGCCAGCAGCGTCGGGGGAGCGAAAAACGAAAAACTGTTTTTT.

This sequence joins TRBV6-4 and TRBJ2-3; 11 bases are a match to TRBD2. The CDR3 loop spans 15 amino acids. V was pared by 0 bases and J by 4 bases, with 0 bases of the junction left unmatched. Germline values: CDR1 MRHNA, CDR2 SNTAGT. DNA of the CDR3: TGTGCCAGCAGTGACTCACTAGCGGGAGCAGATACGCAGTATTTT. It encodes CASSDSLAGADTQYF.

To note about this clone: The junction departs from the called germline gene at one end, perhaps through a read error. CDR3 amino acids: CAGRGIGRSDRGETEAFF. In nucleotides, the CDR3 is TGCGCCGGCAGAGGGATCGGTAGGTCCGACAGGGGTGAGACTGAAGCTTTCTTT. J is TRBJ1-1 and V is TRBV4-1; 8 nucleotides line up with TRBD1. This CDR3 comprises 18 residues. CDR1 is MGHRA, CDR2 YSYEKL, per germline.

This clone was seen just once. CDR3: CASTRGHWGYNEQFF. CDR3 nucleotides: TGTGCCAGCACCCGGGGGCATTGGGGCTACAATGAGCAGTTCTTC. V is TRBV7-6 and J is TRBJ2-1, with D possibly being TRBD1 or TRBD2 (6 bases each). The V and J ends lost 7 bases and 3 bases respectively, with 16 bases between them. The V gene's germline CDR1 is SGHVS and CDR2 FNYEAQ. The CDR3 totals 15 residues.

The chain employs TRBV7-2 and TRBJ1-6, with a weak D call TRBD1 (6 bases). The CDR3 length is 16 residues. Trimming took off 3 bases at V and 8 bases at J, with 17 bases between the two ends. Germline loops: CDR1 SGHTA, CDR2 FQGNSA. The CDR3 protein is CASSFGHPGGYSPLHF. CDR3 bases: TGTGCCAGCAGCTTTGGCCACCCTGGGGGCTATTCACCCCTCCACTTT.